The present T cell receptor beta chain was sequenced within a study of cytomegalovirus exposure and HLA in healthy donors. At the level of the study: Previous work identified roughly 110 million unique TCR beta sequences from around 200 million T cells.

As for the donors, each was a healthy bone marrow donor. General observations from the study: Analysis performed later showed TCR beta chains linked to HLA being more clonally expanded than equally common others. Owing to their indistinguishability, certain V segments, notably TRBV6-2 and TRBV6-3, were excluded.

A remark on this clone: Its antigen is still unknown.

13 Jbeta primers and 60 Vbeta primers were used for the PCR. The assay was immunoSEQ multiplex PCR, and TCRdb's table has in-frame clones only and misses some. The sample consists of fewer than 120,000 clones, around 85% of them appearing once. This CDR3 region has 12 residues. Trimming shortened V by 10 bases and J by 3 bases, and 13 bases separated the two germline ends. Germline V gene lookup returns CDR1 MDHEN and CDR2 SYDVKM. This clonotype was sampled from a man in his forties in good health and CMV-seronegative. Material for sequencing was PBMCs. The genes are TRBV28 and TRBJ2-7; D may be TRBD1 (6 bases). The CDR3 reads CATHRVDYEQYF. The CDR3 DNA follows: TGTGCCACTCACAGGGTCGACTACGAGCAGTACTTC.